This TCR beta chain was found in a study of T-cell reconstitution after alpha-beta-depleted transplantation in children. Study-level results: Fresh T-cell production supplied most of the T-cell counts and diversity seen one year after transplant. In patients about two months after transplant, alpha-beta T cells reportedly arose from several hundred expanded graft clones.

Trimming left V 3 bases short and J 0 bases short, with 9 bases between. This CDR3 has 16 residues. A remark on this clonotype: Its antigen is currently unknown.

The TCRbeta library was prepared with unique molecular identifiers. Using its own MiXCR run on the PCR reads, TCRdb lists one record per CDR3 protein. Of some 550,000 distinct CDR3 sequences listed, under 30% are singletons. The specimen comprised PBMCs, mostly from graft donor cells, sampled 360 days after TCRalphabeta/CD19-depleted stem cell transplant. V is TRBV12-3 or TRBV12-4 and J is TRBJ2-6; D is perhaps TRBD2 (5 bases). This sequence was found in a boy in the first two years of life who had a stem cell transplant for acute myeloid leukemia, so the T cells may come from the graft donor. This chain's CDR3 is CASSFPGSSGANVLTF. The CDR3 DNA sequence: TGTGCCAGCAGTTTTCCGGGGAGCTCTGGGGCCAACGTCCTGACTTTC.